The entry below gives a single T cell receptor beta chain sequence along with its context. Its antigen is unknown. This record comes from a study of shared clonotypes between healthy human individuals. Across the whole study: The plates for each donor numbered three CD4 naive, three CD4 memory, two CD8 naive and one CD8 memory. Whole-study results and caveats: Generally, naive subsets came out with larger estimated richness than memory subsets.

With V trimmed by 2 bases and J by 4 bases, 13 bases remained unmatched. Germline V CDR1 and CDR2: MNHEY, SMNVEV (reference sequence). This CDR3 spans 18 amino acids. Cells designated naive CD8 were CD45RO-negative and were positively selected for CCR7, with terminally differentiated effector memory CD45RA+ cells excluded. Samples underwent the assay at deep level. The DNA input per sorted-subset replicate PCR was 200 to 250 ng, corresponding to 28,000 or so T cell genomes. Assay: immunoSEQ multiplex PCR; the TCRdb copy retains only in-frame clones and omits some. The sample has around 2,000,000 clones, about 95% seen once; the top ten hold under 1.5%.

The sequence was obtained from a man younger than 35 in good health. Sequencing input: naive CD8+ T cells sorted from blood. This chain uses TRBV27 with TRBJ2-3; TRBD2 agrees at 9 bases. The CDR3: CASSLEVAGGPKADTQYF. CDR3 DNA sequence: TGTGCCAGCAGTTTAGAGGTGGCGGGAGGGCCAAAGGCAGATACGCAGTATTTT.